This entry concerns a single TCR beta chain. Its antigen is not known. This specimen comes from a study of cytomegalovirus exposure and HLA in healthy donors. Study results and caveats: Most likely, a cluster of highly shared sequence variants arose as a sequencing artifact. A later analysis appeared to link common viral pathogens to several of the most significant clusters. Earlier analysis found most TCR beta V segments productive about 90% or about 30% of the time.

PCR employed 60 Vbeta and 13 Jbeta primers. Profiling relied on immunoSEQ multiplex PCR, and the TCRdb table lists in-frame clones only, not all of them. This repertoire shows about 250,000 clones, around two thirds found once; its top ten account for 2% to 2.5%. V lost 5 bases and J 0 bases, leaving 7 bases between the germline ends. The CDR3 totals 13 residues. Per germline, CDR1 MNHNY and CDR2 SVGAGI (reference sequence). The chain joins TRBV6-6 to TRBJ1-2; D is uncertain. The receptor was isolated from a female donor in good health and CMV-seronegative. The sequencing input was PBMCs. The CDR3 here is CASSPQSNYGYTF. In DNA, the CDR3 is TGTGCCAGCAGTCCCCAGTCTAACTATGGCTACACCTTC.